The subject of this entry is one T cell receptor (beta chain). Its antigen is unidentified. The sample belongs to a study of cytomegalovirus exposure and HLA in healthy donors. Study-wide findings and caveats: Follow-up analysis found HLA locus-dependent TCR association rates, highest for DRB1 and lowest for HLA-C. In a later analysis, several top co-occurrence clusters appeared linked to parvovirus B19, influenza, CMV and Epstein-Barr virus. A later analysis, which compared TCR beta chains of equal frequency, found the HLA-associated ones more clonally expanded.

Primers for the PCR totalled 60 Vbeta and 13 Jbeta. In the original analysis: A later analysis tallied about 80 million unique TCR beta chains, 8.5 million to 11 million of them shared. Clones were read by immunoSEQ multiplex PCR, and TCRdb kept only the in-frame ones, dropping some. V and J calls and clone size are copied from that table; D and trimming were computed from the DNA. This table has some 150,000 clones, approximately 88% appearing once. This clonotype was obtained from a woman aged 25 to 39 in good health and CMV-seronegative. Material for sequencing was PBMCs.

As DNA, the CDR3 is TGTGCCAGCAGCTTCGCTGAGGCACAGGGGAACACCATATATTTT. It yields the protein CASSFAEAQGNTIYF. This chain joins TRBV11-3 and TRBJ1-3, with 7 bases aligning to TRBD1. The germline V gene has CDR1 SGHNT and CDR2 YENEEA. CDR3 length equals 15 residues. J was trimmed by 7 bases and V by 3 bases; bases with no gene match: 9.